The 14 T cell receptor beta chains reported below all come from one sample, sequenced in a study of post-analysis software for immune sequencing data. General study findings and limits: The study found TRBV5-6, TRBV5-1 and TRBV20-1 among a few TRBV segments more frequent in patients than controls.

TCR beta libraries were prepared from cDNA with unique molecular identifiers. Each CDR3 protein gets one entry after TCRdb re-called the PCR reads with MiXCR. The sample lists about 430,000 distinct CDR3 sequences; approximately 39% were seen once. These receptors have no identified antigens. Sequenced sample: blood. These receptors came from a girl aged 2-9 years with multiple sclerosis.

CDR3: CASSLEPGAYEYEQYF. The CDR3 DNA sequence: TGTGCCAGCAGCTTAGAGCCCGGGGCCTACGAGTACGAGCAGTACTTC. The chain employs TRBV11-2 and TRBJ2-7, with D perhaps assigned TRBD1 or TRBD2 (5 bases each). V was cut by 0 bases and J by 4 bases, with 16 bases left in between. The CDR3 consists of 16 residues. Germline V gives CDR1 SGHAT, CDR2 FQNNGV.

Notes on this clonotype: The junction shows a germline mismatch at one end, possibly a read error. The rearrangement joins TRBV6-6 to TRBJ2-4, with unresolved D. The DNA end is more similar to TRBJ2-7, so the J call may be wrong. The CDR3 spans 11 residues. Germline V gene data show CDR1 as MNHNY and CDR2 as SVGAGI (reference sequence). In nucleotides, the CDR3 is TGTGTCAGCAGAGCCGCCTACGAGCAGTACTTC. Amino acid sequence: CVSRAAYEQYF.

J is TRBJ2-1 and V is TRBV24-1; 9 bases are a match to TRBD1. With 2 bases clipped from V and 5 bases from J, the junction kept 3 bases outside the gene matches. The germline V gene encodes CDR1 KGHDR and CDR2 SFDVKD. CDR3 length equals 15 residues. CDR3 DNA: TGTGCCACCAGTGATTGGACAGGGGTCCACAATGAGCAGTTCTTC. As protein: CATSDWTGVHNEQFF.

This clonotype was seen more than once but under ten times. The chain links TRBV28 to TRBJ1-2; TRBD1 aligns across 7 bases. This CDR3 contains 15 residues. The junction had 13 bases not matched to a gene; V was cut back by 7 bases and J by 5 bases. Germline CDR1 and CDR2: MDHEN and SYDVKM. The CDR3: CASTLRDRVDYGYTF. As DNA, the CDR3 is TGTGCCAGCACGCTCAGAGACAGGGTTGATTATGGCTACACCTTC.

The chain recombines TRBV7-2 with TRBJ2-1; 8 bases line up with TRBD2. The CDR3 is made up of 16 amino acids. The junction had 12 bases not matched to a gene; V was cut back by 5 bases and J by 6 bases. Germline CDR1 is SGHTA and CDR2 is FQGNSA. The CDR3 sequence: CASSRLGGAQVNEQFF. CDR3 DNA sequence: TGTGCCAGCAGCCGACTCGGGGGGGCTCAGGTCAATGAGCAGTTCTTC.

This chain's CDR3 is CASSPTGGMINEQFF. CDR3 in DNA: TGCGCCAGCAGCCCGACAGGGGGGATGATCAATGAGCAGTTCTTC. The chain links TRBV4-3 to TRBJ2-1, with 9 nucleotides matching TRBD1. Germline-derived CDR1 and CDR2 are LGHNA and YSLEER. The CDR3 has 15 amino acids. V was clipped by 4 bases and J by 6 bases; unmatched bases: 7.

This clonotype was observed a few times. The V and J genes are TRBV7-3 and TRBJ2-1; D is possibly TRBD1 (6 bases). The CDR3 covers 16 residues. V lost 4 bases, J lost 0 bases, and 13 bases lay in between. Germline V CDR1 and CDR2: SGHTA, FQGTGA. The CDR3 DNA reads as TGTGCCAGCAGCTCGGGGCCCAGGGGCTCCTACAATGAGCAGTTCTTC. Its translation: CASSSGPRGSYNEQFF.

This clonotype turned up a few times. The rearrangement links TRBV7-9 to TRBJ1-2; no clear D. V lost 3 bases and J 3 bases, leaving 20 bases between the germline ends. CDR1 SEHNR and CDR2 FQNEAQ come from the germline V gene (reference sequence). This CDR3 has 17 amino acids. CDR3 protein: CASSFVLGDPDHYGYTF. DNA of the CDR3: TGTGCCAGCAGCTTCGTTTTGGGCGACCCAGATCACTATGGCTACACCTTC.

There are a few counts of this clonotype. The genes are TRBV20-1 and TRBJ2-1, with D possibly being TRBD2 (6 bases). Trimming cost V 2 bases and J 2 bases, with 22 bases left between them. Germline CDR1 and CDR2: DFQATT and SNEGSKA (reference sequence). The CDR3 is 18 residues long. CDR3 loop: CSARKPHGGAPPYNEQFF. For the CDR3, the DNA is TGCAGTGCTAGAAAACCGCACGGCGGGGCCCCTCCCTACAATGAGCAGTTCTTC.

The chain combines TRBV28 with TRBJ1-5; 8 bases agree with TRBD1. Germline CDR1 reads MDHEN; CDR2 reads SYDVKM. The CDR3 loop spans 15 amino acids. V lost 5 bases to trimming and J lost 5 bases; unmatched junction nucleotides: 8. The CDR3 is CASSPLDREDQPQHF. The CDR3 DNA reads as TGTGCCAGCAGTCCCCTGGACAGGGAAGATCAGCCCCAGCATTTT.

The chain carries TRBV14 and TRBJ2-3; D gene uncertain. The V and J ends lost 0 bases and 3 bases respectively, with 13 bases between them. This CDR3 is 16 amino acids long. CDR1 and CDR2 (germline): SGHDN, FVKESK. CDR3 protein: CASSQDLSASTDTQYF. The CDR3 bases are TGTGCCAGCAGCCAAGATCTCTCAGCATCTACAGATACGCAGTATTTT.

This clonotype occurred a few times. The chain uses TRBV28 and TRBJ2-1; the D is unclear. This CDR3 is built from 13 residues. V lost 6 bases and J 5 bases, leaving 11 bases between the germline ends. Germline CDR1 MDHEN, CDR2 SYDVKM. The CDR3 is CASRRQADNEQFF. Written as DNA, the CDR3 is TGTGCCAGCAGGCGTCAGGCCGACAATGAGCAGTTCTTC.

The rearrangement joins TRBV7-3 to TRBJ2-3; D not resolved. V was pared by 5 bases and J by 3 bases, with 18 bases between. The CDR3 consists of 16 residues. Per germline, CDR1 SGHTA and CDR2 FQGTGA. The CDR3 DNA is TGTGCCAGCAGCCCAGATACGGTACGACGGACAGATACGCAGTATTTT. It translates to CASSPDTVRRTDTQYF.

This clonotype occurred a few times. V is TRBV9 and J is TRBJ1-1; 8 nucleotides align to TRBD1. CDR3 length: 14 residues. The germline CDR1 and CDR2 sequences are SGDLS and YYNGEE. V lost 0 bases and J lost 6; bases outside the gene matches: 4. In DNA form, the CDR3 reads TGTGCCAGCAGCGTAGGACAGGGGACATCTGAAGCTTTCTTT. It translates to CASSVGQGTSEAFF.